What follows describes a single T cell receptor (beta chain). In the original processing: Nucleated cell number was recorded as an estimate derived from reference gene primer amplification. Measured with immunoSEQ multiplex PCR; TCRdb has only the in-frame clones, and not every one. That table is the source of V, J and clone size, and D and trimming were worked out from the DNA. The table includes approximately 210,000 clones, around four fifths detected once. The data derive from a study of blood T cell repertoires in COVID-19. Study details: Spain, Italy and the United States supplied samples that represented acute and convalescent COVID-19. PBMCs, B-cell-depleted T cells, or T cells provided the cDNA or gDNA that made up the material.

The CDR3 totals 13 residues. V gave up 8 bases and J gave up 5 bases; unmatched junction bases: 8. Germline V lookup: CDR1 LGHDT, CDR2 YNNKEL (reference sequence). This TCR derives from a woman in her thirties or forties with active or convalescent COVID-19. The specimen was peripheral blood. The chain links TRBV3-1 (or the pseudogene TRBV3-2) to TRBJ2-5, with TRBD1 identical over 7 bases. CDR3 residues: CASHGTEGETQYF. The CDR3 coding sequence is TGTGCCAGCCATGGGACAGAAGGGGAGACCCAGTACTTC.